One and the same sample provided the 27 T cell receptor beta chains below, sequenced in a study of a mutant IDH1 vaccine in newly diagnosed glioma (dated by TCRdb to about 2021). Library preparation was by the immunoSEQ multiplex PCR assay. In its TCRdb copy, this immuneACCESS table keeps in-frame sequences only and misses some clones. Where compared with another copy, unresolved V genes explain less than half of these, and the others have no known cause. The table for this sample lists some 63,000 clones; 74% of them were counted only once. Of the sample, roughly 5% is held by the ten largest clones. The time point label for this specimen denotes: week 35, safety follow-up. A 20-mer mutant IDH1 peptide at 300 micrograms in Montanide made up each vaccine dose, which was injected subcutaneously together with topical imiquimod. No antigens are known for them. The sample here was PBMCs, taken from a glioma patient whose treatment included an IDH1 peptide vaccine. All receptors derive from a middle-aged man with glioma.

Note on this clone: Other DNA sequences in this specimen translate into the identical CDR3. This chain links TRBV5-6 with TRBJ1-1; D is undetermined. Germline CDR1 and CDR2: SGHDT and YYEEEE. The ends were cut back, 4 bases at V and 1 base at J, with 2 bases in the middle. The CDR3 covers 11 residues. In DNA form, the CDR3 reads TGTGCCAGCAGCCGGAACACTGAAGCTTTCTTT. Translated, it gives CASSRNTEAFF. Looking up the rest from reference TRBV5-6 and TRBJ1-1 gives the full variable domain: DAGVTQSPTHLIKTRGQQVTLRCSPKSGHDTVSWYQQALGQGPQFIFQYYEEEERQRGNFPDRFSGHQFPNYSSELNVNALLLGDSALYLCASSRNTEAFFGQGTRLTVV.

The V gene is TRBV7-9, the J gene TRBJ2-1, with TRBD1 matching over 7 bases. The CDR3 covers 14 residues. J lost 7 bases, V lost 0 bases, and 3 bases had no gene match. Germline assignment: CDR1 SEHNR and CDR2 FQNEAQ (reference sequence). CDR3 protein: CASSLAGGRNEQFF. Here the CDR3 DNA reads TGTGCCAGCAGCTTAGCAGGGGGCAGGAATGAGCAGTTCTTC.

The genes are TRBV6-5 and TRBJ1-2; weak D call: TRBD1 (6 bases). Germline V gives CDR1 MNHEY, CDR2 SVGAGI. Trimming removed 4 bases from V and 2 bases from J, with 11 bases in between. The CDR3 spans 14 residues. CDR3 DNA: TGTGCCAGCAGTTCGGGGGGGCCCAACTATGGCTACACCTTC. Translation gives CASSSGGPNYGYTF.

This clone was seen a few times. CDR3: CAWRPGVNTEAFF. The CDR3, as DNA: TGTGCCTGGAGACCAGGGGTAAACACTGAAGCTTTCTTT. The V gene is TRBV30, the J gene TRBJ1-1, with a possible D match to TRBD1 (6 bases). The CDR3 is made up of 13 amino acids. With 3 bases removed from V and 2 bases from J, the gap between germline ends came to 10 bases. From germline, CDR1 is GTSNPN and CDR2 SVGIG (reference sequence).

CDR3 region: CASTGTESSYEQYF. DNA for the CDR3: TGTGCCAGCACCGGGACCGAAAGCTCCTACGAGCAGTACTTC. V usage is TRBV6-6 and J usage is TRBJ2-7; D may match TRBD1 or TRBD2 (5 bases each). The germline gives CDR1 MNHNY, CDR2 SVGAGI (reference sequence). The V end lost 7 bases, the J end lost 0 bases, and 13 bases lay between the germline ends. The CDR3 has 14 residues.

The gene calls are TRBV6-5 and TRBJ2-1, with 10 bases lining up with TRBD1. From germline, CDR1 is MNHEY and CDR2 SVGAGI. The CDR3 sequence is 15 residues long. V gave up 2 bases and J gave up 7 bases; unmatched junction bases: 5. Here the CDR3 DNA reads TGTGCCAGCAGTTACCCGGGACAGGGGACGAATGAGCAGTTCTTC. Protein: CASSYPGQGTNEQFF.

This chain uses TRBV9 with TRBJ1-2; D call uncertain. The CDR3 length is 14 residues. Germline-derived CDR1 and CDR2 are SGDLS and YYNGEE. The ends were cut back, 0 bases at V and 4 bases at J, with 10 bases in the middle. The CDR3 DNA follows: TGTGCCAGCAGCGTAGGTCTAGGTCTCTATGGCTACACCTTC. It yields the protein CASSVGLGLYGYTF.

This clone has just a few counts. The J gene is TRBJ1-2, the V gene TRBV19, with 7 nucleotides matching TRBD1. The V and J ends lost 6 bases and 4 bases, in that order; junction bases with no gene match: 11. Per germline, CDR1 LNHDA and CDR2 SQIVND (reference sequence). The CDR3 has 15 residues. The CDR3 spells CASSYRGEDIYGYTF. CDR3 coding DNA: TGTGCCAGTAGCTACAGGGGAGAAGATATCTATGGCTACACCTTC.

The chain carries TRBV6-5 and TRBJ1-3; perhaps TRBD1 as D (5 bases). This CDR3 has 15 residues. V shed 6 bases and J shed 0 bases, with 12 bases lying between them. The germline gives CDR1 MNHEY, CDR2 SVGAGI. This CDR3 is CASRRGLYSGNTIYF. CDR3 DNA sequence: TGTGCCAGCAGGCGGGGCTTATACTCTGGAAACACCATATATTTT.

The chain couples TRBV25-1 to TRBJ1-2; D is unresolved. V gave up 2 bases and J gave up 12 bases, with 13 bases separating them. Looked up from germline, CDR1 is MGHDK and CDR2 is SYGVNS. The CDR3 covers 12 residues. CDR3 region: CASSEAGGKDTF. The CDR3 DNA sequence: TGTGCCAGCAGTGAAGCAGGCGGGAAGGACACCTTC.

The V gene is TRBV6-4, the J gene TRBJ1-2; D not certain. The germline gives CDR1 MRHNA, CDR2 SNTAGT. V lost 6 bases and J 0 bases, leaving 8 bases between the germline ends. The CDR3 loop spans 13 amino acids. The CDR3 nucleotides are TGTGCCAGCAGCCCCGAGGCTAACTATGGCTACACCTTC. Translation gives CASSPEANYGYTF.

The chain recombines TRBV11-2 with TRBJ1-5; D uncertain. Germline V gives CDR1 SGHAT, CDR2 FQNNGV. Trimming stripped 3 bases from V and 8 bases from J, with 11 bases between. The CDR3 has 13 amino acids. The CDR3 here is CASSFGRTKPQHF. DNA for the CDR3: TGTGCCAGCAGCTTTGGGAGGACCAAGCCCCAGCATTTT.

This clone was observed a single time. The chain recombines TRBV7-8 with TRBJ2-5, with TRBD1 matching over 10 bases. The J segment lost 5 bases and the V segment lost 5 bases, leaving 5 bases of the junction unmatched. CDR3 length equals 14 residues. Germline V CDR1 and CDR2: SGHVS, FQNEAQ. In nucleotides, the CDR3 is TGTGCCAGCAGCGCGACAGGGGGCCTGGAGACCCAGTACTTC. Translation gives CASSATGGLETQYF.

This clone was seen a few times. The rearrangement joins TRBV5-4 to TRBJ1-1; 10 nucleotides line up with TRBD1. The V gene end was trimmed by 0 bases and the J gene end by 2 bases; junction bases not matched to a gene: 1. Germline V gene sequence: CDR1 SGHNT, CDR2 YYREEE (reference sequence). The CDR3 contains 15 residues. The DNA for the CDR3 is TGTGCCAGCAGCTTGGGGACAGGGGGAAACACTGAAGCTTTCTTT. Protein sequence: CASSLGTGGNTEAFF. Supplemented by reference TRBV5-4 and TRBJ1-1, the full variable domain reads ETGVTQSPTHLIKTRGQQVTLRCSSQSGHNTVSWYQQALGQGPQFIFQYYREEENGRGNFPPRFSGLQFPNYSSELNVNALELDDSALYLCASSLGTGGNTEAFFGQGTRLTVV.

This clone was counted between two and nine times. The CDR3 DNA sequence: TGTGCCAGCGGCTCAGGGGGGTATGGCTACACCTTC. The encoded protein is CASGSGGYGYTF. The rearrangement links TRBV2 to TRBJ1-2; 7 bases map to TRBD1. CDR3 length: 12 amino acids. Germline V gene sequence: CDR1 SNHLY, CDR2 FYNNEI. The V segment lost 8 bases and the J segment 5 bases; nucleotides outside the gene matches: 5.

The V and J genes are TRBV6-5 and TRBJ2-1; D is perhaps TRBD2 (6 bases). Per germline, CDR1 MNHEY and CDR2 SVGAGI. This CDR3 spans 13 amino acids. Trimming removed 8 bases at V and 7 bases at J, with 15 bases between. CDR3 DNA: TGTGCCAGCTCGTTAGGAGGGAGGAATGAGCAGTTCTTC. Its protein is CASSLGGRNEQFF.

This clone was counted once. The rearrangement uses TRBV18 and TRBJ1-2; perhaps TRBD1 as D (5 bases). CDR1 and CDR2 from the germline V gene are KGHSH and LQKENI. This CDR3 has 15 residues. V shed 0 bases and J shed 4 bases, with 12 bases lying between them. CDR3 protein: CASSPPGRDGYGYTF. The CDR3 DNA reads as TGTGCCAGCTCACCACCGGGCAGGGATGGCTATGGCTACACCTTC.

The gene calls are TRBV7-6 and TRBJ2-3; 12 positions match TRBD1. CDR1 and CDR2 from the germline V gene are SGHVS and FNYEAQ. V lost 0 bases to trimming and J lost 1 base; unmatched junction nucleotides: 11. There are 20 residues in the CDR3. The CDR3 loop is CASSLASRGQGAKGTDTQYF. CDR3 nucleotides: TGTGCCAGCAGCTTAGCTTCTCGGGGACAGGGGGCGAAGGGCACAGATACGCAGTATTTT.

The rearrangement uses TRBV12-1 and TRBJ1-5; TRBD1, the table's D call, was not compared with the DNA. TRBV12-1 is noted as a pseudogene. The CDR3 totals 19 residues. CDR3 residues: CASSFVNDRGQVSNQPQHF. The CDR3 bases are TGTGCCAGCAGCTTCGTAAATGACAGGGGGCAGGTTAGCAATCAGCCCCAGCATTTT.

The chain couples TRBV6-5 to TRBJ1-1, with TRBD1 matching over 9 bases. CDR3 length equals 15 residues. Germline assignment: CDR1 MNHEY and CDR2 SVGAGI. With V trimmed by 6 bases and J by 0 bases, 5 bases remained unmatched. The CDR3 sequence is CASRRGQGMNTEAFF. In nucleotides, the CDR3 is TGTGCCAGCAGACGTGGACAGGGGATGAACACTGAAGCTTTCTTT.

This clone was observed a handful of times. The CDR3 nucleotides read TGTGCCAGCAGTTCCGCCCCGACGATTAACACTGAAGCTTTCTTT. Its translation: CASSSAPTINTEAFF. V gene TRBV6-5 combines with J gene TRBJ1-1; D uncertain. Germline-derived CDR1 and CDR2 are MNHEY and SVGAGI. This CDR3 spans 15 amino acids. V was shortened by 4 bases and J by 2 bases, with 14 bases between the two germline ends.

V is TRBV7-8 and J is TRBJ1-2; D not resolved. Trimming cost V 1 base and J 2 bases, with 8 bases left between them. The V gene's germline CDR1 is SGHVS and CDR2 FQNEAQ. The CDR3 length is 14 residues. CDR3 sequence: CASSLVASNYGYTF. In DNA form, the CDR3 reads TGTGCCAGCAGCTTAGTTGCATCAAACTATGGCTACACCTTC.

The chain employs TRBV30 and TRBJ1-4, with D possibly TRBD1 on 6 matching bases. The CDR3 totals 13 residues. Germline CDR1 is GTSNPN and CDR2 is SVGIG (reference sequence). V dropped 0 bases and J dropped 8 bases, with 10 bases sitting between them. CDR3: CAWSVQGGEKLFF. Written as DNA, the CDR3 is TGTGCCTGGAGTGTACAGGGAGGGGAAAAACTGTTTTTT.

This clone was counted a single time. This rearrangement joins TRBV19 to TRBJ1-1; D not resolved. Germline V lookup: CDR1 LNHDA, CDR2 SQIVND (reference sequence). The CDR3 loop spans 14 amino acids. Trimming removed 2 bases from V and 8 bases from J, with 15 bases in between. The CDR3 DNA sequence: TGTGCCAGTAGTATATCGACCACAAGCCCCGAAGCTTTCTTT. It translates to CASSISTTSPEAFF. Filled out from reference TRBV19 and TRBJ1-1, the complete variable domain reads DGGITQSPKYLFRKEGQNVTLSCEQNLNHDAMYWYRQDPGQGLRLIYYSQIVNDFQKGDIAEGYSVSREKKESFPLTVTSAQKNPTAFYLCASSISTTSPEAFFGQGTRLTVV.

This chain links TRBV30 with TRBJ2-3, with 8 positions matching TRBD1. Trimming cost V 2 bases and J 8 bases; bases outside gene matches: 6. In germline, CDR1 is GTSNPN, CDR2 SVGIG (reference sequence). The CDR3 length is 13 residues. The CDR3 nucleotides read TGTGCCTGGAGTTTGGACAGGGCAAGTACGCAGTATTTT. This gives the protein CAWSLDRASTQYF.

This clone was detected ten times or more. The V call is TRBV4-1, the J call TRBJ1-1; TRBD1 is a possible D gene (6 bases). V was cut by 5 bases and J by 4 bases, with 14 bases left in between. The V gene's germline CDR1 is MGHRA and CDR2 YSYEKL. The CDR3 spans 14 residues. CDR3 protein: CASSYSGAGTEAFF. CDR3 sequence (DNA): TGCGCCAGCAGCTATTCAGGGGCCGGCACTGAAGCTTTCTTT.

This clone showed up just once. This CDR3 is CASSASSGNTIYF. The CDR3 nucleotides are TGTGCCAGCTCCGCCTCCTCTGGAAACACCATATATTTT. This chain connects TRBV6-5 to TRBJ1-3; no clear D gene. The germline CDR1 and CDR2 sequences are MNHEY and SVGAGI. Trimming took off 8 bases at V and 0 bases at J, with 8 bases between the two ends. There are 13 residues in the CDR3.